These T cell receptor beta chains were read from a single sample in a study of cytomegalovirus exposure and HLA in healthy donors. This table comes from immunoSEQ multiplex PCR, and its TCRdb copy is limited to in-frame clones, with some not included. This sample has about 130,000 clones, with about 74% found just once. The sequenced sample consisted of PBMCs. The source is a man between 18 and 35 years old in good health and CMV-seropositive. The CDR3 runs from the conserved cysteine through the conserved F or W. D genes are given only for firm matches. Size is stated for part of the rows, as once, few or many counts, or as a class when the clone is expanded.

- | TRBJ2-2 | - | TRBV9 | TGTGCCAGCAGCGTAGTGGGGGCTGGGGAGCTGTTTTTT | CASSVVGAGELFF
TRBD1 | TRBJ2-7 | - | TRBV5-4 | TGTGCCAGCAACAGCCGACAGGGGGACTACGAGCAGTACTTC | CASNSRQGDYEQYF
- | TRBJ2-7 | few | TRBV6-1 | TGTGCCAGCGGGCCGATGACACGCTCCTACGAGCAGTACTTC | CASGPMTRSYEQYF
TRBD2 | TRBJ2-2 | - | TRBV7-6 | TGTGCCAGCAGCTCCGGACTAGCGGGAGCGGCCGGGGAGCTGTTTTTT | CASSSGLAGAAGELFF
- | TRBJ2-7 | - | TRBV5-1 | TGCGCCAGCAGTTTGGCTTTCGACGAGCAGTACTTC | CASSLAFDEQYF
TRBD2 | TRBJ2-2 | - | TRBV5-4 | TGTGCCAGCAGCTCCGGGACTAGCGGGGGTCGAACCGGGGAGCTGTTTTTT | CASSSGTSGGRTGELFF
TRBD2 | TRBJ2-3 | few | TRBV5-1 | TGCGCCAGCAGCTTGGCGGTTAGCGGGGGAGCAGATACGCAGTATTTT | CASSLAVSGGADTQYF
- | TRBJ2-7 | - | TRBV5-1 | TGCGCCAGCAGCTTGGAAGGGGCTGTCGACGAGCAGTACTTC | CASSLEGAVDEQYF
TRBD1 | TRBJ1-1 | once | TRBV19 | TGTGCCAGTAGTATAGGACGACAGGGCATGAACACTGAAGCTTTCTTT | CASSIGRQGMNTEAFF
- | TRBJ1-5 | - | TRBV19 | TGTGCCAGTAGTACCCTTCAATTCCAGCAGCCCCAGCATTTT | CASSTLQFQQPQHF
- | TRBJ2-5 | - | TRBV6-5 | TGTGCCAGCTATCCGGGGGACGAGAAAGAGACCCAGTACTTC | CASYPGDEKETQYF
TRBD1 | TRBJ2-5 | - | TRBV10-3 | TGTGCCATCAGCAAAGCAGGGGGCGAGGAGACCCAGTACTTC | CAISKAGGEETQYF
TRBD2 | TRBJ2-7 | - | TRBV4-2 | TGTGCCAGCAGCCAAGTCACTAGCGGGCCCTACGAGCAGTACTTC | CASSQVTSGPYEQYF
TRBD2 | TRBJ2-7 | - | TRBV5-4 | TGTGCCAGCAGCCCGGGAGGGGCCTCCTACGAGCAGTACTTC | CASSPGGASYEQYF
TRBD1 | TRBJ2-2 | few | TRBV5-1 | TGCGCCAGCAGCGACAGGGGCACCGGGGAGCTGTTTTTT | CASSDRGTGELFF
TRBD2 | TRBJ2-1 | - | TRBV7-3 | TGTGCCAGCAGCTTAATCGCGGGAGGGTCCTACAATGAGCAGTTCTTC | CASSLIAGGSYNEQFF